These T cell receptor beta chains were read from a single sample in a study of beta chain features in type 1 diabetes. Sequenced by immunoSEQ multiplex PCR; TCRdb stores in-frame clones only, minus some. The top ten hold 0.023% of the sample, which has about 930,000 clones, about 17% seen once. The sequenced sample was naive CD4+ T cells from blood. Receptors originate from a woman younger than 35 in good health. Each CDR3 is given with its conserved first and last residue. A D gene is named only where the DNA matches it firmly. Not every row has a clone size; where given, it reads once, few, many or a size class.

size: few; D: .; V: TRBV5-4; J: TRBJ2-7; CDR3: CASTKDKNTNEQYF
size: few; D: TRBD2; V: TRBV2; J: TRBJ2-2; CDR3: CASSQGRTLAGELFF
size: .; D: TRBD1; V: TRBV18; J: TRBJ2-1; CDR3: CASSPRDSGINEQFF
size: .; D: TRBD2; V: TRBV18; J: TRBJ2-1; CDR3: CASSPREGLTSGSVDNEQFF
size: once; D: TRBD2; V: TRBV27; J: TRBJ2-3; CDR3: CASSFSGSAHNTQYF
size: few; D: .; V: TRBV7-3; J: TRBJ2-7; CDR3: CASSLGGTSYEQYF
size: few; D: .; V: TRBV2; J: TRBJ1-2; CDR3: CASSPRGGFGGYTF
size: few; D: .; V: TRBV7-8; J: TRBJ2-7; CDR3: CASSSRASSYEQYF
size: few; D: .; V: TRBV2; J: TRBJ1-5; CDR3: CASSEGRGFQPQHF
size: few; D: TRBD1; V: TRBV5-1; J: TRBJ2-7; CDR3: CASSRRTGETNEQYF
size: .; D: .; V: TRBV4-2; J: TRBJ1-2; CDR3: CASSLIAGSGDPYGYTF
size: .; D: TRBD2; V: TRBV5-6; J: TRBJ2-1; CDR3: CASSLVGLDNNEQFF
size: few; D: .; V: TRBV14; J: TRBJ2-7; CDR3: CASSLSAPPYEQYF
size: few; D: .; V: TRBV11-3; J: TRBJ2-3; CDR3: CASSLGSGPSTDTQYF
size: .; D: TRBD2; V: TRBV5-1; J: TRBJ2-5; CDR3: CASHPNSGSGSQETQYF
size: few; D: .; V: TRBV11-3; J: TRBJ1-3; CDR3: CASSLTTGNTIYF
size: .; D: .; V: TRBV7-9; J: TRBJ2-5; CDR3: CASSLSRETQYF
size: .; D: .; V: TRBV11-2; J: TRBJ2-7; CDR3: CASSLEGQLEQYF
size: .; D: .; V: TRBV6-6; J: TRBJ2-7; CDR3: CASIKGTTSYEQYF
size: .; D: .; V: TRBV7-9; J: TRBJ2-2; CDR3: CASSLVYGELFF
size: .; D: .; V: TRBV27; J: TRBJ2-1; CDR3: CASSSSTAGLYNEQFF
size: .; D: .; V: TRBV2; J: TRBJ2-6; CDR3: CASCRNSGANVLTF
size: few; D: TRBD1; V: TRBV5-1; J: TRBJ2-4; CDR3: CASSRDGTDENIQYF
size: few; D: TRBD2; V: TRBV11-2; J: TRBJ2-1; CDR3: CASIHSGNHYNEQFF
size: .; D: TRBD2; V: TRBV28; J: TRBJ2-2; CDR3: CASTPRLAGGPRPGELFF
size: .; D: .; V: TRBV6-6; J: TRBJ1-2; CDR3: CASGVGAEYYYGYTF
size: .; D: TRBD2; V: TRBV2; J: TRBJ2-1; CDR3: CASSEAWGGDEQFF
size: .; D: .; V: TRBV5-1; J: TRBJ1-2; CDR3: CASSLELPNYGYTF
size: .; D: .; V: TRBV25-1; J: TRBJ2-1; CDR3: CASSALGTLTYNEQFF
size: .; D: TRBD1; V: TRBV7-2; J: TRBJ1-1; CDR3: CASSSYRDRNTEAFF
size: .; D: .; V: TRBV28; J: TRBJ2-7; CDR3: CASSSGAAGNSYEQYF
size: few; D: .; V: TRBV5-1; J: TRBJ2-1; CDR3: CASSFGTPYNEQFF
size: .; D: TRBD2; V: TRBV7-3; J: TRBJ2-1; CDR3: CASSIASSGRMLFF
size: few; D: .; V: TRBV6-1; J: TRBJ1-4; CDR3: CASGPGNEKLFF
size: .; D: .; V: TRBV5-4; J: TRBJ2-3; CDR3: CASSARQSGPDTQYF
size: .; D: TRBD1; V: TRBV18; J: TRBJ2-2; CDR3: CASSPRDRGNTGELFF
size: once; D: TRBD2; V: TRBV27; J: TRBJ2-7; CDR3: CASSLKGTSGSVYEQYF
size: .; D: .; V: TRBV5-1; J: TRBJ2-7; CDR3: CASSLESHTYEQYF
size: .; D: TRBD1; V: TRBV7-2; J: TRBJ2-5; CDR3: CASSFGTGRQETQYF
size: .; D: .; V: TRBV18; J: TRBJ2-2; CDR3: CASSQGSSTGELFF
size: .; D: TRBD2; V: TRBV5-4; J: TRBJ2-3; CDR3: CASSSLLTSGSTDTQYF
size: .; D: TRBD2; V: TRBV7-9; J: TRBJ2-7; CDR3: CASSPPASGTSYEQYF
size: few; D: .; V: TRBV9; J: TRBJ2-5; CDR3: CASSEGAGAGRETQYF
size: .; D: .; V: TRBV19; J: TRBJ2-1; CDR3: CASSTQGSSYNEQFF
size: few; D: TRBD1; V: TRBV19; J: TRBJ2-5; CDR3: CASSRDRGQKTQYF
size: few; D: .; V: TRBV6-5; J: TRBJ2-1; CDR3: CASSLSGTAYNEQFF
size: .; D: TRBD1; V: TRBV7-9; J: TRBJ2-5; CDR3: CASSQGQAWETQYF
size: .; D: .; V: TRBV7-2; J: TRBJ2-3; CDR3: CASRTSTDTQYF
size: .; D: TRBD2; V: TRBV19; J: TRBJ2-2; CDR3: CASSIERLAGGGELFF
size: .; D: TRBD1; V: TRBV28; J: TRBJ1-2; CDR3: CASIPAGTGLYGYTF
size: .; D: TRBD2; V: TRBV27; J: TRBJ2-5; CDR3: CASSLSFRGRSSGAQETQYF
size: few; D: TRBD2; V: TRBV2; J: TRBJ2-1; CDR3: CASSERSGRGNEQFF
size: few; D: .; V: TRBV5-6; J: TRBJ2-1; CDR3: CAGHWQGGNNEQFF
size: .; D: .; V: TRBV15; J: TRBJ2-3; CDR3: CATSRAARGLTDTQYF
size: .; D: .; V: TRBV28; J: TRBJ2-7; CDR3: CASSPRSNYEQYF
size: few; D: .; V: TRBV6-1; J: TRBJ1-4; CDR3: CASSEFTWKLFF
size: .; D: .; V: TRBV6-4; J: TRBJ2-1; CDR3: CARGTRGPAGLVNEQFF
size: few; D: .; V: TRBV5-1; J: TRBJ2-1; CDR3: CASSLGPGDNEQFF
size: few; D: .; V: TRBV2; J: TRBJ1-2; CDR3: CASSAGENYGYTF
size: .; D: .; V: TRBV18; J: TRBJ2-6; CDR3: CASSLPRQGFSGANVLTF